The present T cell receptor (beta chain) was sequenced within a study of metastatic and nonmetastatic thyroid tumors. Via MiXCR, TCRdb re-called the PCR reads. The data contain roughly 30,000 clones, just under 30% of them seen just once; the ten biggest clones take up approximately 31%. Not a single patient had been given any form of treatment at any point before undergoing thyroid surgery. This clone was observed at least ten times. The identical CDR3 is also encoded by other nucleotide sequences in the sample. The sample comprised blood. The receptor was derived from a female donor with papillary thyroid cancer or a benign thyroid nodule (not recorded which). Some clones in this sample may be carry-over from other donors' samples.

Written as DNA, the CDR3 is TGTGCCAGCAGCTTAGGGATCGGTCGGACAGCCCTCTTCACCGGGGAGCTGTTTTTT. It codes for CASSLGIGRTALFTGELFF. V usage is TRBV11-2 and J usage is TRBJ2-2; D perhaps matches TRBD1 (6 bases). The CDR3 covers 19 residues. Germline lookup yields CDR1 SGHAT and CDR2 FQNNGV. Between the trimmed V and J ends, which lost 1 base and 4 bases, there was a span of 22 bases.